One and the same sample provided the 18 T cell receptor beta chains below, sequenced in a study of regulatory T cells in long-lasting Graves disease. Stated time point: persistent/refractory GD, antithyroid drugs over 5 years with positive TRAb. RNA extracted from PBMCs served as the sequencing template. With iRepertoire HTBI primers and Arm-PCR of CDR3 regions, TCR beta libraries were built. TCRdb recomputed calls from the multiplex PCR reads with MiXCR, one row per CDR3 protein. Among about 660,000 distinct CDR3 sequences, around 30% were seen once, and the ten largest hold 42%. Material: peripheral blood mononuclear cells (PBMCs), obtained when the disease was refractory, from a patient treated with antithyroid drugs. These receptors were obtained from a female donor with Graves disease.

On this clonotype itself: One base away lies a much larger clone, so this may be a sequencing read error. The V gene is TRBV6-5, the J gene TRBJ2-7; the match to TRBD1 covers 7 bases. V lost 2 bases to trimming and J lost 1 base; unmatched junction nucleotides: 2. CDR3 length: 14 amino acids. The germline gives CDR1 MNHEY, CDR2 SVGAGI. The CDR3 protein is CASSYETGSYEQYF. CDR3 nucleotides: TGTGCCAGCAGTTACGAGACAGGGTCCTACGAGCAGTACTTC.

This rearrangement joins TRBV28 to TRBJ1-1; 8 bases align to TRBD1. The V and J ends lost 10 bases and 0 bases, in that order; junction bases with no gene match: 7. CDR3 length: 14 residues. Per germline, CDR1 MDHEN and CDR2 SYDVKM. The CDR3 DNA is TGTGCCACTCAGACAGGGGCCATGAACACTGAAGCTTTCTTT. Its protein is CATQTGAMNTEAFF. Full variable domain (outside the CDR3, taken from reference TRBV28 and TRBJ1-1): DVKVTQSSRYLVKRTGEKVFLECVQDMDHENMFWYRQDPGLGLRLIYFSYDVKMKEKGDIPEGYSVSREKKERFSLILESASTNQTSMYLCATQTGAMNTEAFFGQGTRLTVV.

The chain has TRBV20-1 and TRBJ1-5; D uncertain. V was trimmed by 1 base and J by 6 bases, leaving 10 bases between them. Germline V gene lookup returns CDR1 DFQATT and CDR2 SNEGSKA (reference sequence). This CDR3 contains 13 residues. This CDR3 is CSARGTVGQPQHF. The DNA of the CDR3 is TGCAGTGCTAGAGGTACGGTGGGTCAGCCCCAGCATTTT.

Regarding this clonotype: A junction boundary mismatches the germline segment, possibly from a read error. The chain uses TRBV6-5 and TRBJ2-2; D remains ambiguous. Germline V gene sequence: CDR1 MNHEY, CDR2 SVGAGI. This CDR3 is 16 amino acids long. The DNA for the CDR3 is TGTGCCAACAGTTACTCTTCATCACGAGGCACCGGGGAGCTGTTTTTT. Encoded protein: CANSYSSSRGTGELFF.

This clonotype was seen only a few times. The chain employs TRBV27 and TRBJ2-7; D might be TRBD1 (5 bases). The CDR3 sequence is 16 residues long. Trimming shortened V by 1 base and J by 3 bases, and 16 bases separated the two germline ends. Germline V CDR1 and CDR2: MNHEY, SMNVEV (reference sequence). DNA for the CDR3: TGTGCCAGCAGTTTATTTAGGGCCTATGGACACTACGAGCAGTACTTC. Amino acid sequence: CASSLFRAYGHYEQYF.

To note about this clonotype: A read error may explain this, as a much larger clone is one base away. DNA for the CDR3: TGTGCCAGCAGTTTTTATGGCCTAGCGGGTGAAAAACTGTTTTTT. It encodes CASSFYGLAGEKLFF. The J gene is TRBJ1-4, the V gene TRBV27; D gene uncertain. The germline V and J ends were trimmed by 3 bases and 7 bases, with 15 bases remaining between them. Germline V gene lookup returns CDR1 MNHEY and CDR2 SMNVEV (reference sequence). The CDR3 runs to 15 residues.

This clonotype was recorded at least ten times. The chain is built from TRBV28 and TRBJ2-5; D gene unclear. The CDR3 is made up of 17 amino acids. V dropped 5 bases and J dropped 1 base, with 20 bases sitting between them. Germline-derived CDR1 and CDR2 are MDHEN and SYDVKM. Written as DNA, the CDR3 is TGTGCCAGCAGTCCGGCGAAACCCAATCTAGGCCAAGAGACCCAGTACTTC. It encodes CASSPAKPNLGQETQYF.

This clonotype has a handful of counts. The rearrangement joins TRBV27 to TRBJ1-1; TRBD1 is a possible D gene (5 bases). This CDR3 is built from 17 residues. Trimming took 2 bases from V and 4 from J, leaving 20 bases between them. From germline, CDR1 is MNHEY and CDR2 SMNVEV (reference sequence). The CDR3 loop is CASSLRPVGLGGTEAFF. The CDR3 DNA sequence: TGTGCCAGCAGTTTAAGGCCTGTAGGCCTTGGGGGCACTGAAGCTTTCTTT.

This chain joins TRBV7-2 and TRBJ1-1; no definite D call. This CDR3 contains 13 residues. CDR1 and CDR2 (germline): SGHTA, FQGNSA. Trimming took 0 bases from V and 4 from J, leaving 6 bases between them. The CDR3 is CASSLAAGTEAFF. The CDR3 DNA follows: TGTGCCAGCAGCTTAGCGGCCGGCACTGAAGCTTTCTTT.

This clonotype was observed a few times. The chain combines TRBV11-2 with TRBJ2-2, with 7 bases aligning to TRBD2. Unmatched junction bases numbered 14, after V lost 2 bases and J lost 5 bases. The germline V gene has CDR1 SGHAT and CDR2 FQNNGV. The CDR3 consists of 18 residues. The DNA of the CDR3 is TGTGCCAGCAGCTTAAGACCACGGGCTAGCGGCTCTACCGGGGAGCTGTTTTTT. Protein product: CASSLRPRASGSTGELFF. The complete variable domain, with remaining parts taken from reference TRBV11-2 and TRBJ2-2, reads EAGVAQSPRYKIIEKRQSVAFWCNPISGHATLYWYQQILGQGPKLLIQFQNNGVVDDSQLPKDRFSAERLKGVDSTLKIQPAKLEDSAVYLCASSLRPRASGSTGELFFGEGSRLTVL.

This chain links TRBV11-2 with TRBJ2-7; D gene ambiguous. V dropped 3 bases and J dropped 5 bases, with 14 bases sitting between them. Germline CDR1 reads SGHAT; CDR2 reads FQNNGV. The CDR3 consists of 14 residues. This chain's CDR3 is CASSLAFYTDEQYF. In DNA, the CDR3 is TGTGCCAGCAGCTTGGCCTTCTATACCGACGAGCAGTACTTC. Variable domain in full (rest from reference TRBV11-2 and TRBJ2-7): EAGVAQSPRYKIIEKRQSVAFWCNPISGHATLYWYQQILGQGPKLLIQFQNNGVVDDSQLPKDRFSAERLKGVDSTLKIQPAKLEDSAVYLCASSLAFYTDEQYFGPGTRLTVT.

In its sample, this clonotype was seen many times. The chain employs TRBV2 and TRBJ2-7; D gene ambiguous. The CDR3 extends over 11 amino acids. Trimming cost V 4 bases and J 3 bases, with 4 bases left between them. Germline CDR1 reads SNHLY; CDR2 reads FYNNEI. The CDR3 protein is CASSGYYEQYF. The DNA for the CDR3 is TGTGCCAGCAGTGGATACTACGAGCAGTACTTC.

This clonotype was detected many times. CDR3 sequence: CASRRGRGSPLHF. In DNA form, the CDR3 reads TGTGCCAGCAGAAGGGGGCGCGGTTCACCCCTCCACTTT. The V and J genes are TRBV28 and TRBJ1-6, with 7 bases aligning to TRBD1. The germline CDR1 and CDR2 sequences are MDHEN and SYDVKM. V lost 6 bases, J lost 9 bases, and 5 bases stayed unmatched. CDR3 size: 13 residues.

In its sample, this clonotype was seen many times. The J gene is TRBJ2-7, the V gene TRBV2, with TRBD2 matching 11 bases. The CDR3 extends over 15 amino acids. Germline trimming cut 2 bases from V and 4 bases from J; bases unmatched to any gene: 4. From germline, CDR1 is SNHLY and CDR2 FYNNEI. In nucleotides, the CDR3 is TGTGCCAGCAGTGAACTAGCGGGAGGTTTGTACGAGCAGTACTTC. Its translation is CASSELAGGLYEQYF.

The chain combines TRBV6-1 with TRBJ2-7; TRBD2 agrees at 7 bases. Germline trimming cut 8 bases from V and 3 bases from J; bases unmatched to any gene: 7. CDR1 is MNHNS, CDR2 SASEGT, per germline. The CDR3 is 13 residues long. In DNA, the CDR3 is TGTGCCAGCTTGGCCGGGACTAACTACGAGCAGTACTTC. Protein: CASLAGTNYEQYF.

The J gene is TRBJ1-6, the V gene TRBV20-1, with D possibly matching TRBD1 (6 bases). CDR3 length: 18 amino acids. The V gene's germline CDR1 is DFQATT and CDR2 SNEGSKA (reference sequence). V was cut by 3 bases and J by 6 bases, with 24 bases left in between. The DNA of the CDR3 is TGCAGTGCTAGTCCTTTGACAGGACGACCCTTTAGTAATTCACCCCTCCACTTT. Translation: CSASPLTGRPFSNSPLHF.

This clonotype was found a few times. This chain uses TRBV20-1 with TRBJ1-1; D not certain. Trimming cost V 1 base and J 1 base, with 16 bases left between them. CDR1 is DFQATT and CDR2 is SNEGSKA in the germline V gene (reference sequence). This CDR3 spans 16 amino acids. The DNA of the CDR3 is TGCAGTGCTAGAGGCCTAGAGCACAGAGAGAACACTGAAGCTTTCTTT. As protein: CSARGLEHRENTEAFF.

This chain links TRBV6-5 with TRBJ2-2, with D possibly being TRBD1 (6 bases). V shed 2 bases and J shed 5 bases, with 9 bases lying between them. This CDR3 is 14 amino acids long. Germline V gene lookup returns CDR1 MNHEY and CDR2 SVGAGI. The CDR3 nucleotides read TGTGCCAGCAGTTACCTAGGACAGACCGGGGAGCTGTTTTTT. Protein: CASSYLGQTGELFF.